One sample yielded the 3 T cell receptor beta chains listed below, sequenced in a study of T-cell memory formation after mild COVID-19. TCRdb analysed the 5' RACE reads with MiXCR anew, one entry per CDR3 protein. The table has around 400,000 distinct CDR3 sequences, 24% seen once. Sequences were obtained from PBMCs or a T cell subset sorted from them (not recorded which). Every receptor here comes from an adult woman who had mild COVID-19 (a few samples of this study predate the infection). Cell type and time point are not known.

In its sample, this clonotype was seen a few times. The genes are TRBV12-3 or TRBV12-4 and TRBJ1-1; D is undetermined. CDR3 size: 13 residues. Trimming took off 4 bases at V and 0 bases at J, with 6 bases between the two ends. The CDR3 sequence: CASSSLLNTEAFF. The CDR3 coding sequence is TGTGCCAGCAGTTCCCTACTGAACACTGAAGCTTTCTTT.

The rearrangement uses TRBV4-3 and TRBJ2-1; TRBD2 agrees at 7 bases. CDR1 is LGHNA, CDR2 YSLEER, per germline. The CDR3 covers 17 residues. After removal of 3 bases from V and 5 bases from J, the junction contained 13 bases not matched to a gene. CDR3 DNA sequence: TGCGCCAGCAGCCATTCTCCATCGGGGGGTAACAACAATGAGCAGTTCTTC. As protein: CASSHSPSGGNNNEQFF.

This chain's CDR3 is CASSGDRGLGTEAFF. DNA of the CDR3: TGCGCCAGCAGCGGGGACAGGGGGCTGGGCACTGAAGCTTTCTTT. The rearrangement links TRBV5-1 to TRBJ1-1; 12 nucleotides agree with TRBD1. The CDR3 spans 15 residues. V was pared by 4 bases and J by 4 bases, with 5 bases of the junction left unmatched. CDR1 is SGHRS, CDR2 YFSETQ, per germline.